A selection of T cell receptor beta chains follows, all from one sample in a study of cytomegalovirus exposure and HLA in healthy donors. The method was immunoSEQ multiplex PCR; TCRdb's version includes in-frame clones alone and lacks a portion of them. The sample yields 100,000 or so clones, roughly 15% seen once. Sequenced material: PBMCs. All receptors come from a female donor in good health and CMV-seronegative. Each CDR3 is given with its conserved first and last residue. The order of the fields is J gene, CDR3 length, clone size, V gene, D gene, CDR3 DNA, CDR3 protein. A D gene is named only where the DNA matches it firmly. For some rows the clone size is stated as once, few or many, or as a class when expanded; others skip it.

TRBJ1-2,17,.,TRBV4-3,TRBD1,TGCGCCAGCAGCGCGACCAAGACAGGGAGCCTTAACTATGGCTACACCTTC,CASSATKTGSLNYGYTF
TRBJ2-2,16,.,TRBV5-4,TRBD2,TGTGCCAGCAGCTTGTTGGGGGGGGAGGACACCGGGGAGCTGTTTTTT,CASSLLGGEDTGELFF
TRBJ2-5,15,.,TRBV7-9,.,TGTGCCAGCAGTTCGGGGTCCTTGAGCTTAGAGACCCAGTACTTC,CASSSGSLSLETQYF
TRBJ1-1,10,.,TRBV2,.,TGTGCCAGCACACGCGGTGAAGCTTTCTTT,CASTRGEAFF
TRBJ2-2,14,.,TRBV28,.,TGTGCCAGCCGCAACCGATTGAGCACCGGGGAGCTGTTTTTT,CASRNRLSTGELFF
TRBJ1-5,13,.,TRBV30,.,TGTGCCTGGAGTGGGGGAGTAAATCAGCCCCAGCATTTT,CAWSGGVNQPQHF
TRBJ1-4,15,few,TRBV28,.,TGTGCCAGCAGTTTAGTCCCCCGGGGTGAGGGAAAACTGTTTTTT,CASSLVPRGEGKLFF
TRBJ1-4,14,.,TRBV6-1,.,TGTGCCAGCATGAGTGGGAGGGTTGATGAAAAACTGTTTTTT,CASMSGRVDEKLFF
TRBJ2-7,11,.,TRBV7-6,TRBD2,TGTGCCAGCCGGGAGGGGGTGGAGCAGTACTTC,CASREGVEQYF
TRBJ2-7,15,few,TRBV4-2,TRBD2,TGTGCCAGCAGCCAAGATCCCCGACTAGCCGGCGAGCAGTACTTC,CASSQDPRLAGEQYF
TRBJ1-2,14,few,TRBV5-1,.,TGCGCCAGCAGCTTTGGGGGGAGGAACTATGGCTACACCTTC,CASSFGGRNYGYTF
TRBJ2-7,15,few,TRBV27,.,TGTGCCAGCAGTTTATCGTCGCCTAGCGCAGACAAGCAGTACTTC,CASSLSSPSADKQYF
TRBJ1-4,15,.,TRBV5-1,.,TGCGCCAGCAATTTCGGGGGGGGCCGGAATGAAAAACTGTTTTTT,CASNFGGGRNEKLFF
TRBJ2-3,14,few,TRBV18,TRBD2,TGTGCCAGCTCACGGGACTACGACACAGATACGCAGTATTTT,CASSRDYDTDTQYF
TRBJ1-5,15,.,TRBV4-1,.,TGCGCCAGCAGCCAAACATTAAACACCAATCAGCCCCAGCATTTT,CASSQTLNTNQPQHF
TRBJ1-2,16,.,TRBV7-8,TRBD1,TGTGCCAGCAGCCAGTACCGGGACAGGGGAAACTATGGCTACACCTTC,CASSQYRDRGNYGYTF
TRBJ1-1,14,few,TRBV11-3,.,TGTGCCAGCAGCTCGGGGAACGGGGGCACTGAAGCTTTCTTT,CASSSGNGGTEAFF
TRBJ1-2,14,.,TRBV25-1,.,TGTGCCAGCAGTCCCCCGGGGGGGAACTATGGCTACACCTTC,CASSPPGGNYGYTF
TRBJ1-1,15,.,TRBV6-5,.,TGTGCCAGCAGCCGAGCAGCACAGGGATGGACTGAAGCTTTCTTT,CASSRAAQGWTEAFF
TRBJ1-1,13,few,TRBV29-1,.,TGCAGCGTCGATGAGGGATTCTCCACTGAAGCTTTCTTT,CSVDEGFSTEAFF
TRBJ1-5,13,few,TRBV19,.,TGTGCCAGTAGTATTTACGGGGATCAGCCCCAGCATTTT,CASSIYGDQPQHF
TRBJ1-6,14,few,TRBV6-5,.,TGTGCCAGCAGTCGACAGAACTATAATTCACCCCTCCACTTT,CASSRQNYNSPLHF
TRBJ1-1,12,.,TRBV29-1,.,TGCAGCGTTGAACGGGAGGGGCCTGTAGCTTTCTTT,CSVEREGPVAFF
TRBJ2-3,12,.,TRBV29-1,TRBD2,TGCAGCGTTGAAGACGAGCGGGGGGGTTTGTATTTT,CSVEDERGGLYF
TRBJ2-1,16,.,TRBV27,TRBD2,TGTGCCAGCAGTTCCGTGGGACTAGCGGACTACAATGAGCAGTTCTTC,CASSSVGLADYNEQFF
TRBJ1-2,15,few,TRBV7-8,.,TGTGCCAGCAGCTTAGTGATAGGGCAGGGTAAAGGCTACACCTTC,CASSLVIGQGKGYTF
TRBJ1-5,11,few,TRBV29-1,.,TGCAGTGCCGTGTTCGCCAGCGGGGAGGGTTTT,CSAVFASGEGF
TRBJ2-7,15,.,TRBV7-7,.,TGTGCTAGCAGCATGGCTCCGGGTAACTCCTACGAGCAGTACTTC,CASSMAPGNSYEQYF
TRBJ2-3,13,few,TRBV7-2,.,TGTGCCAGCAGCTTGACTCTCAGAGATACGCAGTATTTT,CASSLTLRDTQYF
TRBJ1-1,17,few,TRBV4-2,TRBD1,TGTGCCAGCAGCCAAGTGGGGTCCGGGACAGAGAACACTGAAGCTTTCTTT,CASSQVGSGTENTEAFF
TRBJ2-4,20,.,TRBV12-2,.,TGTGCATCCAGGCAGTTCGTTCGGCGGGAGAGGGTTAGAGCCAAAAACATTCAGTACTTC,CASRQFVRRERVRAKNIQYF
TRBJ1-2,13,few,TRBV6-5,.,TGTGCCAGCAGGACCGGGGCTAACTATGGCTACACCTTC,CASRTGANYGYTF
TRBJ1-4,16,.,TRBV7-2,TRBD1,TGTGCCAGCAGCTTATCGATACAGGGGGGGAAAGAAAAACTGTTTTTT,CASSLSIQGGKEKLFF
TRBJ2-3,15,few,TRBV5-1,TRBD1,TGCGCCAGCAGCGCCGGGACAGGGAGCACAGATACGCAGTATTTT,CASSAGTGSTDTQYF
TRBJ1-3,14,.,TRBV19,.,TGTGCCGCCGGGGGGGCTTATGCTGGAAACACCATATATTTT,CAAGGAYAGNTIYF
TRBJ1-1,14,.,TRBV5-6,.,TGTGCCAGCAGCTTGGATCGGGGGGTGGCTGAAGCTTTCTTT,CASSLDRGVAEAFF
TRBJ1-4,15,.,TRBV9,.,TGTGCCAGCAGCGTAGGGCCAGGGGTGGGTGAAAAACTGTTTTTT,CASSVGPGVGEKLFF
TRBJ2-7,14,few,TRBV28,TRBD1,TGTGCCAGCAGTCGGACAGGGGGCTCTGTAAAGCAGTACTTC,CASSRTGGSVKQYF
TRBJ1-4,17,.,TRBV5-6,TRBD1,TGTGCCAGCAGCTTGGGGCGGACAGGGTGGCGGGATGAAAAACTGTTTTTT,CASSLGRTGWRDEKLFF
TRBJ1-2,12,few,TRBV19,.,TGTGCCAGCTCGGACAGACACTATGGCTACACCTTC,CASSDRHYGYTF
TRBJ2-7,14,.,TRBV21-1,.,TGTGCCAGCAGCCCGGGACAGGGGGTTACCGAGCAGTACTTC,CASSPGQGVTEQYF
TRBJ1-2,14,few,TRBV2,.,TGTGCCAGCAGTGGACACTTACGGGGCTATGGCTACACCTTC,CASSGHLRGYGYTF
TRBJ2-1,16,.,TRBV12-5,TRBD2,TGTGCTAGTGGTTTGGTTCGGGGGGTCAACTACAATGAGCAGTTCTTC,CASGLVRGVNYNEQFF
TRBJ2-5,17,few,TRBV5-1,TRBD2,TGCGCCAGCAGCTCGGGACTAGCGGGAGGGCCCACAGAGACCCAGTACTTC,CASSSGLAGGPTETQYF
TRBJ2-2,16,.,TRBV6-1,.,TGTGCCAGCAGTGAAGCCATGACAGCGAACACCGGGGAGCTGTTTTTT,CASSEAMTANTGELFF
TRBJ2-2,15,.,TRBV27,.,TGTGCCAGCAGTGTACAGGGGGGGCACACCGGGGAGCTGTTTTTT,CASSVQGGHTGELFF
TRBJ1-4,15,.,TRBV4-3,.,TGCGCCAGCAGCCAAGACTGGGCAGGTAACGAAAAACTGTTTTTT,CASSQDWAGNEKLFF
TRBJ2-7,14,few,TRBV5-1,.,TGCGCCAGCAGCTCCCGGGACCAAGGGGGCGAGCAGTACTTC,CASSSRDQGGEQYF
TRBJ2-1,15,.,TRBV18,TRBD1,TGTGCCAGCTCTCTTCTGGGACAGGACTACAATGAGCAGTTCTTC,CASSLLGQDYNEQFF
TRBJ2-1,11,few,TRBV20-1,TRBD2,TGCAGTCCATCTAGCGGGCGAGAGCAGTTCTTC,CSPSSGREQFF
TRBJ2-1,15,.,TRBV13,TRBD1,TGTGCCAGCAGCCAGGGGGACAGGGAATACAATGAGCAGTTCTTC,CASSQGDREYNEQFF
TRBJ1-2,11,.,TRBV7-2,.,TGTGCCAGCAGACTAAGCTATGGCTACACCTTC,CASRLSYGYTF
TRBJ1-1,15,.,TRBV4-1,.,TGCGCCAGCAGCCCTGGGCCGCGACCGAGCACTGAAGCTTTCTTT,CASSPGPRPSTEAFF
TRBJ1-1,15,few,TRBV11-2,TRBD1,TGTGCCAGCAGCTTACGGACAGGGGGCGACGGTGGAGCTTTCTTT,CASSLRTGGDGGAFF
TRBJ2-5,14,once,TRBV5-6,.,TGTGCCAGCAGCCCCTTTAGTGGCCAAGAGACCCAGTACTTC,CASSPFSGQETQYF
TRBJ1-1,15,.,TRBV10-3,.,TGTGCCACCGTTGGGGGCCAAATCATGAACACTGAAGCTTTCTTT,CATVGGQIMNTEAFF